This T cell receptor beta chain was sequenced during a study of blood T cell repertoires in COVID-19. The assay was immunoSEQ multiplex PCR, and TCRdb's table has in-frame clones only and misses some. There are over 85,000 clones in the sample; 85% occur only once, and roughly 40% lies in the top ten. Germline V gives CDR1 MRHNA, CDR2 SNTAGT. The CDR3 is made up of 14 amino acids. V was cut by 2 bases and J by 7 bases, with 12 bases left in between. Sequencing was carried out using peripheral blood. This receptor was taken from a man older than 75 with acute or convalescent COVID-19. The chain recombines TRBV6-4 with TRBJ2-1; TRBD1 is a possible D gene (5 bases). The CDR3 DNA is TGTGCCAGCAGTGACAGGGGAAACTTAAATGAGCAGTTCTTC. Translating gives CASSDRGNLNEQFF.